These 6 T cell receptor beta chains were sequenced from one sample in a study of OX40 agonist ivuxolimab in advanced cancers. Here immunoSEQ multiplex PCR was the method, and the copy in TCRdb shows in-frame clones only, minus some. The sample contains approximately 59,000 clones, over 75% of which appear only once. The sequencing used CD4+ or CD8+ T cells sorted from blood, collected in a trial of the OX40 agonist ivuxolimab. The receptors were gathered from an adult with an advanced solid tumor such as melanoma, head and neck, liver or kidney cancer.

This chain uses TRBV5-1 with TRBJ1-1; D possibly corresponds to TRBD1 (5 bases). This CDR3 is 15 amino acids long. Trimming pared 0 bases from V and 1 base from J, leaving 10 bases between. CDR1 and CDR2 (germline): SGHRS, YFSETQ. The CDR3 here is CASSLGWGENTEAFF. Written as DNA, the CDR3 is TGCGCCAGCAGCTTGGGTTGGGGCGAGAACACTGAAGCTTTCTTT.

The chain links TRBV7-8 to TRBJ2-5; tentatively, D is TRBD2 (6 bases). CDR3 size: 12 residues. Per germline, CDR1 SGHVS and CDR2 FQNEAQ. Between the trimmed V and J ends, which lost 8 bases and 4 bases, there was a span of 11 bases. The CDR3 protein is CASGRERETQYF. Written as DNA, the CDR3 is TGTGCCAGCGGACGGGAGCGAGAGACCCAGTACTTC.

The V call is TRBV11-1, the J call TRBJ1-2, with 7 bases identical to TRBD1. This CDR3 is built from 15 residues. Unmatched junction bases numbered 11, after V lost 4 bases and J lost 6 bases. CDR1 is SGHAT, CDR2 FQDESV, per germline (reference sequence). CDR3 nucleotides: TGTGCCAGCAGCTCCCGGTTAGGGGGCTTCGATGGCTACACCTTC. This translates into CASSSRLGGFDGYTF.

The V call is TRBV6-6, the J call TRBJ2-7; 11 nucleotides align to TRBD2. Germline values: CDR1 MNHNY, CDR2 SVGAGI (reference sequence). Unmatched junction bases numbered 3, after V lost 4 bases and J lost 4 bases. CDR3 size: 14 residues. CDR3 coding DNA: TGTGCCAGCAGTTGGACTAGCGGGCCGTACGAGCAGTACTTC. Protein product: CASSWTSGPYEQYF.

In nucleotides, the CDR3 is TGTGCCATCAGCGGGGCCCCAGATACGCAGTATTTT. Its translation is CAISGAPDTQYF. This chain joins TRBV10-3 and TRBJ2-3; D is possibly TRBD1 or TRBD2 (5 bases each). The germline V and J ends were trimmed by 6 bases and 4 bases, with 8 bases remaining between them. CDR3 length: 12 residues. From germline, CDR1 is ENHRY and CDR2 SYGVKD.

This clone was seen only once. V and J are TRBV5-1 and TRBJ2-3; a possible D gene is TRBD1 (7 bases). Per germline, CDR1 SGHRS and CDR2 YFSETQ. CDR3 size: 13 residues. The ends were cut back, 4 bases at V and 4 bases at J, with 10 bases in the middle. CDR3 residues: CASSRGTADTQYF. In nucleotides, the CDR3 is TGCGCCAGCAGCCGGGGGACAGCAGATACGCAGTATTTT.